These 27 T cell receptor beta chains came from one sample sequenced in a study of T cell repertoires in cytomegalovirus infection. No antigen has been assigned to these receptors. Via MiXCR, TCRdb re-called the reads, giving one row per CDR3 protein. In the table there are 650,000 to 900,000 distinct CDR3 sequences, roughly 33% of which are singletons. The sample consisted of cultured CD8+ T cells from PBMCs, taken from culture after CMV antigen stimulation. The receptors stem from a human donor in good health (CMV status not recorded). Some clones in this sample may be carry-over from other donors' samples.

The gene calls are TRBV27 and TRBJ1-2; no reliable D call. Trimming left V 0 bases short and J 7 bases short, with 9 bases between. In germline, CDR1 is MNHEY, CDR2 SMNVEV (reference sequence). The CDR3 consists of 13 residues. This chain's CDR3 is CASSLSAATGYTF. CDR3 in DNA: TGTGCCAGCAGTTTATCCGCCGCTACTGGCTACACCTTC.

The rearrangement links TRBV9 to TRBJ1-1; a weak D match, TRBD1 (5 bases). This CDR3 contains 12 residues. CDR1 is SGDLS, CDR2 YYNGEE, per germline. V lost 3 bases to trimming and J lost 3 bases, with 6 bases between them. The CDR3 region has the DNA TGTGCCAGCAGCGCAGGGCACACTGAAGCTTTCTTT. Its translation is CASSAGHTEAFF.

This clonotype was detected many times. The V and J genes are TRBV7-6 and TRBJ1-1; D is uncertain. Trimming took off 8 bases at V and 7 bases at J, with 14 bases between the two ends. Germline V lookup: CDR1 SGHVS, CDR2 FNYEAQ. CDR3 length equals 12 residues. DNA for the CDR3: TGTGCCAGCGTATCCGACACCCTTGAAGCTTTCTTT. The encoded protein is CASVSDTLEAFF.

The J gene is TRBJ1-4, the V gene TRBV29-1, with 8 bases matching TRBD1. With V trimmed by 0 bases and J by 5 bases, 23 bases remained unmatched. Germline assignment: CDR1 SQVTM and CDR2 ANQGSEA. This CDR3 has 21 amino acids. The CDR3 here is CSVEESVGGFGRDRHNEKLFF. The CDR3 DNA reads TGCAGCGTTGAAGAATCGGTGGGTGGATTTGGCCGGGACAGGCACAATGAAAAACTGTTTTTT.

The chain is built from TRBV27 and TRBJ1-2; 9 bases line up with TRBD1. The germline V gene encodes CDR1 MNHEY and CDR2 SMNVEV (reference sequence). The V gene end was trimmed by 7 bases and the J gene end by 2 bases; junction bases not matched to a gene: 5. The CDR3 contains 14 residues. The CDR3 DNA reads TGTGCCAGCACATCAGGGACAGGGAACTATGGCTACACCTTC. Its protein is CASTSGTGNYGYTF.

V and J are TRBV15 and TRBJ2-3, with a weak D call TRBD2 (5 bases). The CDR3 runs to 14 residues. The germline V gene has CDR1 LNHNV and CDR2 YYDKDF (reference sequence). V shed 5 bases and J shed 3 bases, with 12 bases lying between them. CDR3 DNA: TGTGCCACCAGCGCTCGGGGTAAGACAGATACGCAGTATTTT. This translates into CATSARGKTDTQYF.

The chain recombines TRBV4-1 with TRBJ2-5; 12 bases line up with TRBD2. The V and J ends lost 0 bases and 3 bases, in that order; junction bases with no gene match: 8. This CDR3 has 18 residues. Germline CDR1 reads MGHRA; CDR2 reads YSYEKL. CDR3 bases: TGCGCCAGCAGCCAAGATCTAGCGGGGGGGCCTGGCAAAGAGACCCAGTACTTC. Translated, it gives CASSQDLAGGPGKETQYF.

The DNA of the CDR3 is TGTGCCAGTAGTGACGACGGAGGGGGGACTGAAGCTTTCTTT. Its protein is CASSDDGGGTEAFF. V usage is TRBV19 and J usage is TRBJ1-1; maybe TRBD1 (6 bases). This CDR3 region has 14 residues. The germline V and J ends were trimmed by 5 bases and 5 bases, with 15 bases remaining between them. CDR1 is LNHDA, CDR2 SQIVND, per germline (reference sequence).

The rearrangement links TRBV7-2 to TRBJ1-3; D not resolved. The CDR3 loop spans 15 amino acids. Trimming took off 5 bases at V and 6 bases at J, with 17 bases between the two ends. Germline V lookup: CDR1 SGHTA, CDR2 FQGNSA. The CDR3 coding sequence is TGTGCCAGCAGCCCGACACCGGGATCGAAAAACACCATATATTTT. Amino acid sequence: CASSPTPGSKNTIYF.

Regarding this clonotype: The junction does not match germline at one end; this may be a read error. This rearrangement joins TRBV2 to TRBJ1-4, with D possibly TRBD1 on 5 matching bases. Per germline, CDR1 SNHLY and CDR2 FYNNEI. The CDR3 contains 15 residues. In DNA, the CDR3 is TGTGCCAGCAAGGGGACTCCCTCACAGGATGAAAAACAGTTTTTT. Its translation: CASKGTPSQDEKQFF.

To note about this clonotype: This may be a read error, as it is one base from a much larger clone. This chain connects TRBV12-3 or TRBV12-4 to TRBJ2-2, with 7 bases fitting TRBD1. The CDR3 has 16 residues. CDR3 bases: TGTGCCAGCAGTCCCCCGACAGGGCCCCTCACCGAGGAGCTGTTTTTT. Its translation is CASSPPTGPLTEELFF.

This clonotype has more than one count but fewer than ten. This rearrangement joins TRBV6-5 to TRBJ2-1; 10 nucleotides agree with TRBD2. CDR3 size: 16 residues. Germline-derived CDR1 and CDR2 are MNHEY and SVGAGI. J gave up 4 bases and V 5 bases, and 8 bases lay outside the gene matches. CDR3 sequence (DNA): TGTGCCAGCAGTCCCGAAAGCGGGGGGGCTTACAATGAGCAGTTCTTC. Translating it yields CASSPESGGAYNEQFF.

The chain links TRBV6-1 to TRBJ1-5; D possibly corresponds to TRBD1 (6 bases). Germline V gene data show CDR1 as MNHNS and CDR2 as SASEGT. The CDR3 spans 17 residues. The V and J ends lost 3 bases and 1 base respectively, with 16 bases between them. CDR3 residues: CASSDTGYGSSNQPQHF. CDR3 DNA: TGTGCCAGCAGTGACACAGGGTATGGTTCGAGCAATCAGCCCCAGCATTTT.

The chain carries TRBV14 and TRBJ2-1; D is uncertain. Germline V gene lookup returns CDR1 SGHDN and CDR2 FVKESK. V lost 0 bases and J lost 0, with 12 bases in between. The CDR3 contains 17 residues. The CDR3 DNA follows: TGTGCCAGCAGCCAAGATCAAGTTTTCAGCTCCTACAATGAGCAGTTCTTC. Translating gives CASSQDQVFSSYNEQFF.

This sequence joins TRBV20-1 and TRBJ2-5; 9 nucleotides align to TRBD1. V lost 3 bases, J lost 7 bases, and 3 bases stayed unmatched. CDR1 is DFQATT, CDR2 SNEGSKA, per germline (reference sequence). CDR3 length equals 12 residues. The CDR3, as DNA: TGCAGTGCTAGCGACAGGGGGGGGACCCAGTACTTC. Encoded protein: CSASDRGGTQYF.

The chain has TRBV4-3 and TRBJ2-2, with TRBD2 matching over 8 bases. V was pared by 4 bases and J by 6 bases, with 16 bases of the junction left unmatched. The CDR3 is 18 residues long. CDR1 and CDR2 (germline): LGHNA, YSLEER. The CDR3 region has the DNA TGCGCCAGCAGCCGGACCAGTAGCGGGGCGACGTGGTCCGGGGAGCTGTTTTTT. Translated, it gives CASSRTSSGATWSGELFF.

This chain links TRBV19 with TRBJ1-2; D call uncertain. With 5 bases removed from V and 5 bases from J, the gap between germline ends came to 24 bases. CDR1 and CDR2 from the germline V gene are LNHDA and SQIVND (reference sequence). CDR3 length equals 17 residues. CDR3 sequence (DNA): TGTGCCAGTAGTCGCGAAGCAGGACGGCTACCTAGGTATGGCTACACCTTC. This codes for CASSREAGRLPRYGYTF. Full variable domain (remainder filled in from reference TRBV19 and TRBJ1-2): DGGITQSPKYLFRKEGQNVTLSCEQNLNHDAMYWYRQDPGQGLRLIYYSQIVNDFQKGDIAEGYSVSREKKESFPLTVTSAQKNPTAFYLCASSREAGRLPRYGYTFGSGTRLTVV.

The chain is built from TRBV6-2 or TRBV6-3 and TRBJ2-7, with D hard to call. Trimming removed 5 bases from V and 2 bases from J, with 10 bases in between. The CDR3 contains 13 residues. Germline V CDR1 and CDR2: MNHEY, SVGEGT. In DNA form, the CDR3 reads TGTGCCAGCAGTCCGGACCTCCCCTACGAGCAGTACGTC. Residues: CASSPDLPYEQYV.

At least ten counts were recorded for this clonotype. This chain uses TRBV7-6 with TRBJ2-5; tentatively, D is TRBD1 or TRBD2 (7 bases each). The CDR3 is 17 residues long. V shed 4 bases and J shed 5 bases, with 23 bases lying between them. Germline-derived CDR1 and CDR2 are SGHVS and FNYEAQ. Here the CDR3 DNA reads TGTGCCAGCAGCTCCCGATTGGGAGGGGGCGTGCGGGAGACCCAGTACTTC. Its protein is CASSSRLGGGVRETQYF.

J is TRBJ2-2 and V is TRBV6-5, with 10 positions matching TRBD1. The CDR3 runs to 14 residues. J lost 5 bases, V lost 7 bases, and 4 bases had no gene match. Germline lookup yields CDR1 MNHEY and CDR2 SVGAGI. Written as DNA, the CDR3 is TGTGCCAGCACCAGGACAGGGGGGACCGGGGAGCTGTTTTTT. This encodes CASTRTGGTGELFF.

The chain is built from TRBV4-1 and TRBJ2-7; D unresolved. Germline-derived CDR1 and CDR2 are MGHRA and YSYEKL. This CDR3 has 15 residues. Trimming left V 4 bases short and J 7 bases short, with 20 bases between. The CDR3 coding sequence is TGCGCCAGCAGCCCCGTAATTGATCGGGTGGGGGAGCAGTACTTC. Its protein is CASSPVIDRVGEQYF.

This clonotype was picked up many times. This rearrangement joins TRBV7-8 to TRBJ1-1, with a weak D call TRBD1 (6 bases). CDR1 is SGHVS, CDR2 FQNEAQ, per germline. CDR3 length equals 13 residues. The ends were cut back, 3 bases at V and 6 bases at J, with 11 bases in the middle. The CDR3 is CASSLQGRAEAFF. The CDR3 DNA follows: TGTGCCAGCAGCTTGCAGGGGCGAGCTGAAGCTTTCTTT.

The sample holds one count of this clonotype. DNA for the CDR3: TGCAGCGTTGGCAGGGAAGGCAATCAGCCCCAGCATTTT. This codes for CSVGREGNQPQHF. The V call is TRBV29-1, the J call TRBJ1-5; perhaps TRBD1 as D (5 bases). The CDR3 spans 13 residues. From germline, CDR1 is SQVTM and CDR2 ANQGSEA. V lost 4 bases, J lost 2 bases, and 9 bases lay in between. Together with reference TRBV29-1 and TRBJ1-5, the CDR3 gives the full variable domain: SAVISQKPSRDICQRGTSLTIQCQVDSQVTMMFWYRQQPGQSLTLIATANQGSEATYESGFVIDKFPISRPNLTFSTLTVSNMSPEDSSIYLCSVGREGNQPQHFGDGTRLSIL.

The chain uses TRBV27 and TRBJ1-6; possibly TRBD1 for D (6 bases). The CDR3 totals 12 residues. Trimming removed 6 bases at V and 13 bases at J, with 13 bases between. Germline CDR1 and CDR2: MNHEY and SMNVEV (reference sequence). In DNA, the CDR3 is TGTGCCAGCAGAGCAGGGGCCTACCCCCTCCACTTT. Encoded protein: CASRAGAYPLHF.

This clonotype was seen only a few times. CDR3: CASSSPVRGWYGYTF. Here the CDR3 DNA reads TGTGCCAGCAGCTCCCCGGTCCGGGGGTGGTATGGCTACACCTTC. The V and J genes are TRBV7-8 and TRBJ1-2, with D possibly being TRBD1 (5 bases). CDR1 is SGHVS, CDR2 FQNEAQ, per germline. The CDR3 is 15 residues long. The germline V and J ends were trimmed by 4 bases and 5 bases, with 17 bases remaining between them.

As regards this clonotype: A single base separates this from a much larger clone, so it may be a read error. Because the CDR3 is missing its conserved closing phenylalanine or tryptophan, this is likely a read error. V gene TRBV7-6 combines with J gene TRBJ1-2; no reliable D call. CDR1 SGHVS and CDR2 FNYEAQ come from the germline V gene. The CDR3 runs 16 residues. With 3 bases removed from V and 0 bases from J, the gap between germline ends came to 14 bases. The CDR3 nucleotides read TGTGCCAGCAGCTTCCGGTCTGATAGCGCTAACTATGGCTACACCGTC. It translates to CASSFRSDSANYGYTV.

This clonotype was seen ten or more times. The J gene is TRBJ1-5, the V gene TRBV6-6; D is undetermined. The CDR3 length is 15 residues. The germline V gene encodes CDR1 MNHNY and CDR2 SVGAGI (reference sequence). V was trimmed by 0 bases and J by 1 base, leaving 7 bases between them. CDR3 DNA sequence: TGTGCCAGCAGTTACTCTCGATACAGCAATCAGCCCCAGCATTTT. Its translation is CASSYSRYSNQPQHF.